This section outlines one T cell receptor beta chain sequence together with its context. Time point here: pre-treatment sample, taken before nivolumab and TIL therapy. The tumor samples were excised metastases, mostly pleural nodules or supraclavicular lymph nodes. This was the immunoSEQ v3 assay. Profiled with immunoSEQ multiplex PCR; TCRdb holds only in-frame clones, not every one. The sample includes about 50,000 clones, over 65% of them seen just once. The V gene lost 0 bases and the J gene lost 0 bases, with 6 bases spanning the gap. The V gene's germline CDR1 is KGHSY and CDR2 FQNENV. CDR3 length: 15 residues. This entry belongs to a study of TIL therapy for anti-PD-1-resistant metastatic lung cancer. In the study overall: Most patients had lung adenocarcinoma; a few tumors were EGFR-mutant, two ALK-rearranged; half smoked currently or formerly. Median tumor mutation burden was 1.5 mutations per megabase.

Sequencing was performed on tumor tissue, taken at baseline. The genes are TRBV16 and TRBJ1-5, with D unclear. The TCR originated in a person between 25 and 79 years old with non-small cell lung cancer. The CDR3 region is CASSQSGNSNQPQHF. In nucleotides, the CDR3 is TGTGCCAGCAGCCAATCTGGAAATAGCAATCAGCCCCAGCATTTT.